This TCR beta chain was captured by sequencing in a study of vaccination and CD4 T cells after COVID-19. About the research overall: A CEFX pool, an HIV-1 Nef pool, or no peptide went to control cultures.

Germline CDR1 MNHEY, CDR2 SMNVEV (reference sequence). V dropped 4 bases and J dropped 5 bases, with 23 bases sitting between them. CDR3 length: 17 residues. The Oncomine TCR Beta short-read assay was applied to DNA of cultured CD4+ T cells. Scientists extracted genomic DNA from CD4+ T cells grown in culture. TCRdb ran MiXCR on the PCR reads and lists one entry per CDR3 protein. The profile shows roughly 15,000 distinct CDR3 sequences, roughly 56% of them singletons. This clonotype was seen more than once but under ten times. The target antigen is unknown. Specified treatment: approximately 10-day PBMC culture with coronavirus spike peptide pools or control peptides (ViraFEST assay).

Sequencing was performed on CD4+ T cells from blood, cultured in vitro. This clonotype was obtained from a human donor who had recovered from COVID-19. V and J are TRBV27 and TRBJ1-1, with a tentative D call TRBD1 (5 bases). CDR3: CASSSYGGSAGLTEAFF. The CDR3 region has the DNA TGTGCCAGCAGTTCATATGGGGGTTCGGCAGGGCTAACTGAAGCTTTCTTT.